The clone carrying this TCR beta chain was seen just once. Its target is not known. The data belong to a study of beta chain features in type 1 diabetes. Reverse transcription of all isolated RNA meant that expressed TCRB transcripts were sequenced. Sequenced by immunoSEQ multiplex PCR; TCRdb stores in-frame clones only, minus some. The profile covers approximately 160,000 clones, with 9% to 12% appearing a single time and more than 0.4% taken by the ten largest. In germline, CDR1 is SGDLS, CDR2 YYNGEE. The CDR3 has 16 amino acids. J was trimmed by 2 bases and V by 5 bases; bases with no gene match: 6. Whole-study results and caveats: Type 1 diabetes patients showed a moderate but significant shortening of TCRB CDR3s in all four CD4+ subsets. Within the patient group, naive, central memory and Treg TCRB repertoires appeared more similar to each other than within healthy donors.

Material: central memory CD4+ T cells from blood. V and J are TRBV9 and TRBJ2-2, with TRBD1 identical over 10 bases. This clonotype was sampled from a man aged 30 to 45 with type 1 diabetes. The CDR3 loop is CASRLGTGDNTGELFF. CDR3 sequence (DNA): TGTGCCAGCAGGCTAGGGACAGGGGATAACACCGGGGAGCTGTTTTTT.